These T cell receptor beta chains were read from a single sample in a study of T cells in Graves' hyperthyroidism and ophthalmopathy. MiXCR, applied by TCRdb to the multiplex PCR reads, yields one record per CDR3 protein. The sample lists fewer than 650,000 distinct CDR3 sequences; about 46% were seen once. The sequenced sample was peripheral blood or thyroid tissue (not recorded which). The receptor set was obtained from an adult woman with Graves' disease, either hyperthyroidism or ophthalmopathy (not recorded which). Both conserved end residues are trimmed from each CDR3. Fields, in order: V gene, CDR3 length, CDR3 protein.

v_gene: TRBV10-2
len: 11
CDR3aa: ASRLGPNTEAF

v_gene: TRBV6-6
len: 12
CDR3aa: ASSIPGSPETQY

v_gene: TRBV28
len: 14
CDR3aa: ASSSRIWRGTYEQY

v_gene: TRBV2
len: 13
CDR3aa: ASSGGLAGVDTQY

v_gene: TRBV2
len: 12
CDR3aa: ASSDGLTQETQY

v_gene: TRBV9
len: 13
CDR3aa: ASSVRQGEAGELF

v_gene: TRBV20-1
len: 14
CDR3aa: SARGTSGRPSYEQY

v_gene: TRBV12-3/TRBV12-4
len: 10
CDR3aa: ASTPDGGELF

v_gene: TRBV7-9
len: 16
CDR3aa: ASSHRDRTTSTNEKLF

v_gene: TRBV10-3
len: 11
CDR3aa: AISEAVGYEQY

v_gene: TRBV9
len: 12
CDR3aa: ASSARQGAYGYT

v_gene: TRBV6-1
len: 13
CDR3aa: ASSPAGGYQETQY

v_gene: TRBV2
len: 12
CDR3aa: ASSGPFGQGEAF

v_gene: TRBV9
len: 14
CDR3aa: ASSVGGQGAYSPLH

v_gene: TRBV19
len: 14
CDR3aa: ASRTGTGGLDQPQH

v_gene: TRBV7-9
len: 12
CDR3aa: ASSFGRHSYEQY

v_gene: TRBV15
len: 14
CDR3aa: ATSRKPGQGLTEAF

v_gene: TRBV29-1
len: 10
CDR3aa: SIQEGDTEAF

v_gene: TRBV25-1
len: 11
CDR3aa: ASSGQVSYEQY

v_gene: TRBV10-2
len: 10
CDR3aa: ASSLTPDEQY

v_gene: TRBV5-4
len: 14
CDR3aa: ASSLASGGNTDTQY

v_gene: TRBV27
len: 13
CDR3aa: ASSLSSQNFYGYT

v_gene: TRBV9
len: 12
CDR3aa: ASSVDGRTYGYT

v_gene: TRBV2
len: 12
CDR3aa: ASSEQGPSYGYT

v_gene: TRBV3-1
len: 12
CDR3aa: ASSLIGAGGGYT

v_gene: TRBV12-3/TRBV12-4
len: 13
CDR3aa: ASSRTKQGKAEAF

v_gene: TRBV7-9
len: 12
CDR3aa: ASGRSGTAYGYT

v_gene: TRBV12-3/TRBV12-4
len: 13
CDR3aa: ASRLAGGLQETQY

v_gene: TRBV2
len: 12
CDR3aa: ASSDEGAGNTIY

v_gene: TRBV7-9
len: 13
CDR3aa: ASSLLAGFEETQY

v_gene: TRBV5-6
len: 14
CDR3aa: ASSLRQGERDGELF

v_gene: TRBV24-1
len: 9
CDR3aa: ASGDNQPQH

v_gene: TRBV7-9
len: 9
CDR3aa: ASSSTAEAF

v_gene: TRBV7-9
len: 12
CDR3aa: ASSLANRLSEQY

v_gene: TRBV12-3/TRBV12-4
len: 10
CDR3aa: ASSSILEKLF

v_gene: TRBV10-3
len: 14
CDR3aa: AIKGGQGSGANVLT

v_gene: TRBV25-1
len: 13
CDR3aa: ASSQRGTPRETQY

v_gene: TRBV19
len: 13
CDR3aa: ASSHGTTSSYEQY

v_gene: TRBV3-1
len: 14
CDR3aa: ASSQGGRLSGNTIY

v_gene: TRBV29-1
len: 11
CDR3aa: SVEGGGPLGYT

v_gene: TRBV7-9
len: 13
CDR3aa: ASSLEATHDSPLH

v_gene: TRBV20-1
len: 13
CDR3aa: SARVPSVATDTQY

v_gene: TRBV20-1
len: 12
CDR3aa: SARDLRWNTEAF

v_gene: TRBV7-9
len: 10
CDR3aa: ASCMRAGEQY

v_gene: TRBV7-9
len: 12
CDR3aa: ASISKANTGELF

v_gene: TRBV9
len: 13
CDR3aa: ASSPTVGLAYGYT